A single sample is the source of the 10 T cell receptor beta chains below, sequenced in a study of T-cell memory formation after mild COVID-19. MiXCR was run by TCRdb on the 5' RACE reads, yielding one entry per CDR3 protein. The sample shows fewer than 400,000 distinct CDR3 sequences, roughly 13% of them seen only once. Sequencing input: PBMCs or a T cell subset sorted from them (not recorded which). The receptors stem from a man aged 18 to 30 who had mild COVID-19 (a few samples of this study predate the infection). Cell type and time point are not known.

The V and J genes are TRBV27 and TRBJ1-1; D uncertain. Trimming left V 1 base short and J 0 bases short, with 9 bases between. Germline V gene data show CDR1 as MNHEY and CDR2 as SMNVEV (reference sequence). CDR3 length equals 15 residues. The CDR3 coding sequence is TGTGCCAGCAGTTTATTCAGAGGGATGAACACTGAAGCTTTCTTT. This sequence encodes CASSLFRGMNTEAFF.

This clonotype was counted a few times. CDR3 nucleotides: TGCAGTGCTAGAGCGGGCGACGGAAACTATGGCTACACCTTC. Its protein is CSARAGDGNYGYTF. The chain has TRBV20-1 and TRBJ1-2; D remains ambiguous. This CDR3 is 14 amino acids long. V was shortened by 1 base and J by 2 bases, with 11 bases between the two germline ends. Looked up from germline, CDR1 is DFQATT and CDR2 is SNEGSKA (reference sequence).

This clonotype has more than one count but fewer than ten. This sequence joins TRBV11-3 and TRBJ2-2; 9 positions match TRBD1. Trimming at V came to 1 base and at J to 1 base, leaving 4 bases not matched to a gene. This CDR3 has 17 amino acids. Germline V CDR1 and CDR2: SGHNT, YENEEA. CDR3 bases: TGTGCCAGCAGCTTAGCGGGACAGGGCTGGAACACCGGGGAGCTGTTTTTT. It specifies CASSLAGQGWNTGELFF. The whole variable domain, remainder taken from reference TRBV11-3 and TRBJ2-2, is EAGVVQSPRYKIIEKKQPVAFWCNPISGHNTLYWYLQNLGQGPELLIRYENEEAVDDSQLPKDRFSAERLKGVDSTLKIQPAELGDSAVYLCASSLAGQGWNTGELFFGEGSRLTVL.

The rearrangement uses TRBV9 and TRBJ2-1; D perhaps matches TRBD2 (5 bases). Trimming stripped 1 base from V and 12 bases from J, with 14 bases between. Germline loops: CDR1 SGDLS, CDR2 YYNGEE. This CDR3 has 13 amino acids. The CDR3 here is CASSVTTTEGQFF. The CDR3 coding sequence is TGTGCCAGCAGCGTAACCACCACCGAGGGGCAGTTCTTC.

This clonotype was detected a few times. The rearrangement joins TRBV29-1 to TRBJ1-2; D is uncertain. Germline V CDR1 and CDR2: SQVTM, ANQGSEA. V lost 5 bases and J 3 bases, leaving 10 bases between the germline ends. This CDR3 has 12 amino acids. The DNA of the CDR3 is TGCAGCGTTAATAAGGGAGACTATGGCTACACCTTC. Residues: CSVNKGDYGYTF.

This clonotype was seen a handful of times. V is TRBV5-1 and J is TRBJ1-2, with D possibly TRBD1 on 6 matching bases. Trimming pared 4 bases from V and 2 bases from J, leaving 12 bases between. Germline CDR1 is SGHRS and CDR2 is YFSETQ. The CDR3 has 14 amino acids. In nucleotides, the CDR3 is TGCGCCAGCAGCATGGCAACAGGGAACTATGGCTACACCTTC. The encoded protein is CASSMATGNYGYTF.

This chain connects TRBV10-3 to TRBJ1-4; weak D call: TRBD1 (6 bases). CDR3 size: 15 residues. V was trimmed by 4 bases and J by 4 bases, leaving 13 bases between them. CDR1 and CDR2 (germline): ENHRY, SYGVKD. CDR3: CAISVTGPVNEKLFF. The CDR3, as DNA: TGTGCCATCAGTGTGACAGGTCCTGTTAATGAAAAACTGTTTTTT.

This clonotype was picked up a small number of times. The V gene is TRBV7-9, the J gene TRBJ1-4; D not resolved. Germline V gene lookup returns CDR1 SEHNR and CDR2 FQNEAQ (reference sequence). The germline V and J ends were trimmed by 4 bases and 5 bases, with 17 bases remaining between them. CDR3 size: 16 residues. Here the CDR3 DNA reads TGTGCCAGCAGCTCTAGTGCAACACAGAGCAATGAAAAACTGTTTTTT. It yields the protein CASSSSATQSNEKLFF.

In this sample, this clonotype turned up a few times. The chain employs TRBV5-1 and TRBJ2-5, with D perhaps TRBD1 or TRBD2 (5 bases each). Germline V gene sequence: CDR1 SGHRS, CDR2 YFSETQ. This CDR3 comprises 14 residues. V lost 4 bases and J 1 base, leaving 11 bases between the germline ends. In DNA form, the CDR3 reads TGCGCCAGCAGCATTCGGGGACGCCAAGAGACCCAGTACTTC. It yields the protein CASSIRGRQETQYF.

This clonotype appeared a few times. This chain links TRBV4-2 with TRBJ1-5; TRBD1 matches at 7 bases. V lost 0 bases and J lost 0; bases outside the gene matches: 2. The germline gives CDR1 LGHNA, CDR2 YNFKEQ. This CDR3 comprises 16 residues. The CDR3 nucleotides read TGTGCCAGCAGCCAAGATCCAGGGGGTAGCAATCAGCCCCAGCATTTT. Amino acid sequence: CASSQDPGGSNQPQHF.